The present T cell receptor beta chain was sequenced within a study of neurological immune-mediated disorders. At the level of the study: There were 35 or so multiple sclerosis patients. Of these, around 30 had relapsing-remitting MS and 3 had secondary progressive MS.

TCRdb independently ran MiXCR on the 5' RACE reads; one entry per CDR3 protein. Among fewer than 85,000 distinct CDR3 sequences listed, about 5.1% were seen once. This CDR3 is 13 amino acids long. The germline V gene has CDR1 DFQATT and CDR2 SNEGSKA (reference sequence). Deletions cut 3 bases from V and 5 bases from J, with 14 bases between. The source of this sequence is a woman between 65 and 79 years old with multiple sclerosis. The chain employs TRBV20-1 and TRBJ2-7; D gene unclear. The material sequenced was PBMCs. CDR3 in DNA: TGCAGTGCTAGGTATCTCAGTACGGACGAGCAGTACTTC. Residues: CSARYLSTDEQYF.